This T cell receptor (beta chain) was recovered during a study of T cell changes during pregnancy in multiple sclerosis. Produced via immunoSEQ multiplex PCR; TCRdb's table is partial and in-frame only. The data show about 110,000 clones, under 95% seen once. The CDR3 length is 10 residues. In germline, CDR1 is SQVTM, CDR2 ANQGSEA. V lost 4 bases to trimming and J lost 4 bases, with 4 bases between them. A word on this clone: Other nucleotide sequences from this sample produce the same CDR3.

The source material was peripheral blood, sampled before pregnancy. This clonotype was sampled from a female donor with multiple sclerosis, enrolled in a pregnancy study. The chain has TRBV29-1 and TRBJ2-5; D is unresolved. DNA of the CDR3: TGCAGCGTTGGAGGAGAGACCCAGTACTTC. Its translation is CSVGGETQYF.